The 16 T cell receptor beta chains given below trace back to one sample, sequenced in a study of blood T cell repertoires in COVID-19. Sequencing used immunoSEQ multiplex PCR; TCRdb keeps in-frame clones, though not all of them. The sample carries 200,000 to 300,000 clones, 65% to 85% recorded once. Source material: peripheral blood. The receptors here all came from a woman older than 75 with acute or convalescent COVID-19.

This clone was recorded a few times. The same CDR3 can be traced to other DNA sequences in this sample. J is TRBJ1-2 and V is TRBV5-1; 7 positions match TRBD1. The length of the CDR3 is 14 residues. V trimming: 0 bases; J trimming: 4 bases; junction bases outside the gene matches: 3. Germline V CDR1 and CDR2: SGHRS, YFSETQ. The CDR3 bases are TGCGCCAGCAGCTTGGGACAGGGAGGCTATGGCTACACCTTC. Its protein product is CASSLGQGGYGYTF.

V and J are TRBV19 and TRBJ1-5; D gene unclear. The CDR3 is made up of 13 amino acids. V shed 5 bases and J shed 4 bases, with 9 bases lying between them. CDR1 is LNHDA, CDR2 SQIVND, per germline (reference sequence). The CDR3 DNA follows: TGTGCCAGTAGTTTATACACGAATCAGCCCCAGCATTTT. Protein: CASSLYTNQPQHF.

The chain joins TRBV7-8 to TRBJ2-2; no clear D. Trimming pared 1 base from V and 0 bases from J, leaving 6 bases between. Looked up from germline, CDR1 is SGHVS and CDR2 is FQNEAQ. This CDR3 is built from 15 residues. CDR3 sequence reads: CASSLGGTNTGELFF. CDR3 nucleotide sequence: TGTGCCAGCAGCTTAGGAGGAACGAACACCGGGGAGCTGTTTTTT.

The DNA of the CDR3 is TGTGCCACCAGCAGAGCCGGGGGGACCGGGGAGCTGTTTTTT. It specifies CATSRAGGTGELFF. J is TRBJ2-2 and V is TRBV15; 7 positions agree with TRBD2. The CDR3 spans 14 residues. Trimming at V came to 1 base and at J to 5 bases, leaving 1 base not matched to a gene. CDR1 LNHNV and CDR2 YYDKDF come from the germline V gene (reference sequence).

The chain has TRBV19 and TRBJ1-1, with 7 bases fitting TRBD1. The germline V gene encodes CDR1 LNHDA and CDR2 SQIVND (reference sequence). Trimming took 7 bases from V and 9 from J; bases not matched to a gene: 8. CDR3 length: 12 amino acids. Here the CDR3 DNA reads TGTGCCAGTACCAGGGGGGCAGCTAAAGCTTTCTTT. Its translation: CASTRGAAKAFF.

This clone came up once. The chain recombines TRBV5-1 with TRBJ1-1; D is possibly TRBD1 (6 bases). V was trimmed by 2 bases and J by 0 bases, leaving 14 bases between them. Germline V gene data show CDR1 as SGHRS and CDR2 as YFSETQ. The CDR3 covers 16 residues. CDR3 residues: CASSLDGQSLNTEAFF. DNA for the CDR3: TGCGCCAGCAGCTTAGACGGACAGAGCTTGAACACTGAAGCTTTCTTT.

CDR3 region: CASSSSGVSGANVLTF. The DNA for the CDR3 is TGTGCCAGCAGCTCCTCAGGGGTTTCTGGGGCCAACGTCCTGACTTTC. The chain carries TRBV2 and TRBJ2-6, with D tentatively TRBD1 (6 bases). CDR1 and CDR2 (germline): SNHLY, FYNNEI. Trimming cost V 6 bases and J 1 base, with 13 bases left between them. The CDR3 is 16 residues long.

V is TRBV19 and J is TRBJ2-5, with D perhaps TRBD2 (6 bases). Germline CDR1 is LNHDA and CDR2 is SQIVND (reference sequence). This CDR3 region has 14 residues. Trimming pared 5 bases from V and 5 bases from J, leaving 15 bases between. The CDR3 is CASSQSGVGETQYF. In nucleotides, the CDR3 is TGTGCCAGTAGTCAATCGGGAGTCGGGGAGACCCAGTACTTC. The full variable domain, completed using reference TRBV19 and TRBJ2-5, is DGGITQSPKYLFRKEGQNVTLSCEQNLNHDAMYWYRQDPGQGLRLIYYSQIVNDFQKGDIAEGYSVSREKKESFPLTVTSAQKNPTAFYLCASSQSGVGETQYFGPGTRLLVL.

This clone was seen just once. This rearrangement joins TRBV6-6 to TRBJ1-2; TRBD1 is a possible D gene (6 bases). Trimming stripped 4 bases from V and 8 bases from J, with 14 bases between. The CDR3 sequence is 13 residues long. Germline CDR1 MNHNY, CDR2 SVGAGI (reference sequence). The CDR3 loop is CASSLEQGDGYTF. CDR3 DNA: TGTGCCAGCAGTTTGGAACAGGGTGACGGCTACACCTTC.

The V gene is TRBV11-3, the J gene TRBJ1-1; a possible D gene is TRBD1 (5 bases). Trimming took 5 bases from V and 6 from J, leaving 16 bases between them. The CDR3 totals 14 residues. From germline, CDR1 is SGHNT and CDR2 YENEEA. The CDR3 DNA sequence: TGTGCCAGCAGCAGGGGCGTGGGCAGCGCTGAAGCTTTCTTT. It translates to CASSRGVGSAEAFF.

The CDR3 sequence is CAISRNSGAHGDTQYF. DNA for the CDR3: TGTGCCATCAGTCGGAACTCAGGGGCGCACGGAGATACGCAGTATTTT. The rearrangement links TRBV10-3 to TRBJ2-3, with D possibly matching TRBD1 (6 bases). CDR1 and CDR2 from the germline V gene are ENHRY and SYGVKD. CDR3 length: 16 residues. Trimming removed 5 bases from V and 5 bases from J, with 20 bases in between.

CDR3 loop: CASSETGQGGEKLFF. CDR3 DNA: TGTGCCAGCAGTGAAACTGGACAGGGCGGAGAAAAACTGTTTTTT. The chain joins TRBV6-1 to TRBJ1-4; the match to TRBD1 covers 8 bases. The CDR3 runs 15 residues. In germline, CDR1 is MNHNS, CDR2 SASEGT. V shed 2 bases, J shed 8 bases, and the junction held 7 bases outside the gene matches.

The J gene is TRBJ2-5, the V gene TRBV5-1; the D gene is possibly TRBD2 (6 bases). Looked up from germline, CDR1 is SGHRS and CDR2 is YFSETQ. Trimming stripped 5 bases from V and 2 bases from J, with 16 bases between. There are 15 residues in the CDR3. The CDR3 here is CASSPGRGFQETQYF. CDR3 nucleotide sequence: TGCGCCAGCAGTCCTGGACGGGGGTTTCAAGAGACCCAGTACTTC. The full variable domain, completed using reference TRBV5-1 and TRBJ2-5, is KAGVTQTPRYLIKTRGQQVTLSCSPISGHRSVSWYQQTPGQGLQFLFEYFSETQRNKGNFPGRFSGRQFSNSRSEMNVSTLELGDSALYLCASSPGRGFQETQYFGPGTRLLVL.

J is TRBJ2-2 and V is TRBV11-3, with TRBD2 as a possible D gene (5 bases). The CDR3 is 14 residues long. With 2 bases removed from V and 6 bases from J, the gap between germline ends came to 10 bases. Germline CDR1 is SGHNT and CDR2 is YENEEA. The CDR3 coding sequence is TGTGCCAGCAGCTTAAACAGCGGTCCCGGGGAGCTGTTTTTT. It specifies CASSLNSGPGELFF.

This chain joins TRBV23-1 and TRBJ1-4, with unresolved D. TRBV23-1 is recorded as an ORF, its role being uncertain. CDR3 length equals 14 residues. Trimming left V 4 bases short and J 3 bases short, with 9 bases between. CDR3 sequence: CASSRRDPNEKLFF. The CDR3 nucleotides read TGCGCCAGCAGTCGCCGGGATCCTAATGAAAAACTGTTTTTT.

This sequence joins TRBV27 and TRBJ1-4; TRBD1 is a possible D gene (6 bases). The CDR3 covers 17 residues. V was clipped by 2 bases and J by 8 bases, with 21 bases between them. Looked up from germline, CDR1 is MNHEY and CDR2 is SMNVEV (reference sequence). The CDR3 reads CASSLKAYGATGEKLFF. DNA of the CDR3: TGTGCCAGCAGTTTAAAAGCCTATGGAGCAACAGGGGAAAAACTGTTTTTT.